This T cell receptor (beta chain) was profiled in a study of cytomegalovirus exposure and HLA in healthy donors. Primers for the PCR totalled 60 Vbeta and 13 Jbeta. Original processing methods: The authors later counted roughly 79 million unique TCR beta chains, some 12 million of them shared. Using immunoSEQ multiplex PCR, the repertoire was profiled, and TCRdb retains in-frame clones only, with some absent. Clone size and V and J calls were adopted from that table, with D and trimming inferred from the DNA. The sample shows about 160,000 clones, 65% to 90% of them seen only once. Points on this clone: Antigen unknown.

CDR1 and CDR2 (germline): LNHDA, SQIVND (reference sequence). The length of the CDR3 is 15 residues. V was shortened by 3 bases and J by 0 bases, with 9 bases between the two germline ends. Study results and limitations: V- and J-gene trimming in TCR beta was tied to a missense DCLRE1C variant by an analysis performed later.

The source of this sequence is a human donor in good health. The sample was PBMCs. The chain recombines TRBV19 with TRBJ1-5; tentative D call: TRBD1 (5 bases). Written as DNA, the CDR3 is TGTGCCAGTAGTATTGGGGCAGGTAGCAATCAGCCCCAGCATTTT. It specifies CASSIGAGSNQPQHF.